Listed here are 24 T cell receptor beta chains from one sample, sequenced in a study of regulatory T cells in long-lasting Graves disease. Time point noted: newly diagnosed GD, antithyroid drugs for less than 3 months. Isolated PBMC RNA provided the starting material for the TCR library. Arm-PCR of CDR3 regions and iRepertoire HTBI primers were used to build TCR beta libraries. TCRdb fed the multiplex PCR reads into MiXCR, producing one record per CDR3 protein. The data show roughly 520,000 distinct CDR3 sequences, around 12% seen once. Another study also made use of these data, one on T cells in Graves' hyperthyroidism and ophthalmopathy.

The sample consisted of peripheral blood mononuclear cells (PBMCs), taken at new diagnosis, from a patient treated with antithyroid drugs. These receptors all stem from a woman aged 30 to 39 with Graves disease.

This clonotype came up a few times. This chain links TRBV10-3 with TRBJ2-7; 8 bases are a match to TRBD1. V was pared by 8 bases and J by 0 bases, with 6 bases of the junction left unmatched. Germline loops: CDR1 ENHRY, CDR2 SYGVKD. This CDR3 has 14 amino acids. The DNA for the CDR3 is TGTGCCATCGCAAGGACAGGGACCTCCTACGAGCAGTACTTC. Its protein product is CAIARTGTSYEQYF.

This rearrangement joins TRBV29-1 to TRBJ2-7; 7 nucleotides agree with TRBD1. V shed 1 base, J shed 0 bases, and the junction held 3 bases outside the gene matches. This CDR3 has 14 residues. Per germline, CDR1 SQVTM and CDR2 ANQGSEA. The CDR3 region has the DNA TGCAGCGTTGAAGGACAGGGAGACTCCTACGAGCAGTACTTC. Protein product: CSVEGQGDSYEQYF.

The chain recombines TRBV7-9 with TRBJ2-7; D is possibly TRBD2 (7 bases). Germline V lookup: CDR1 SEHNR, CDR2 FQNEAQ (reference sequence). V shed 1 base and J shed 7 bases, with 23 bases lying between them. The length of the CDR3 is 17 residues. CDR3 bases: TGTGCCAGCAGCTTAGGTGTTGTTGGACGGGGGGCTGGGGAGCAGTACTTC. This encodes CASSLGVVGRGAGEQYF. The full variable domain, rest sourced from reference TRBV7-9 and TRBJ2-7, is DTGVSQNPRHKITKRGQNVTFRCDPISEHNRLYWYRQTLGQGPEFLTYFQNEAQLEKSRLLSDRFSAERPKGSFSTLEIQRTEQGDSAMYLCASSLGVVGRGAGEQYFGPGTRLTVT.

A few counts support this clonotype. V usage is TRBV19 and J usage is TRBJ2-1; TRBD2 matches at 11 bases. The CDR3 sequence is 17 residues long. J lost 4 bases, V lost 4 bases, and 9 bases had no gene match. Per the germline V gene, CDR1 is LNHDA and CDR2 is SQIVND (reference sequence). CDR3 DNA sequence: TGTGCCAGTAGTACAAATAGCGGGAGGGCGATGTACAATGAGCAGTTCTTC. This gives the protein CASSTNSGRAMYNEQFF.

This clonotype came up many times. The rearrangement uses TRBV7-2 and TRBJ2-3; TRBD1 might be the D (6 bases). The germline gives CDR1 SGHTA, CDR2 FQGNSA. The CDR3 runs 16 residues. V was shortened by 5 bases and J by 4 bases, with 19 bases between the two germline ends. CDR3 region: CASSRGGTTVADTQYF. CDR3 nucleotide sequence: TGTGCCAGCAGCAGAGGTGGGACAACGGTCGCAGATACGCAGTATTTT.

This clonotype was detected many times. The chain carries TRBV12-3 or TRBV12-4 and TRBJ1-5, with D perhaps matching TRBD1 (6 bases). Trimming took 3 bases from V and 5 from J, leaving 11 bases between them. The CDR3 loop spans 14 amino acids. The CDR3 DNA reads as TGTGCCAGCAGTTTGAACAGGGCCCATCAGCCCCAGCATTTT. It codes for CASSLNRAHQPQHF.

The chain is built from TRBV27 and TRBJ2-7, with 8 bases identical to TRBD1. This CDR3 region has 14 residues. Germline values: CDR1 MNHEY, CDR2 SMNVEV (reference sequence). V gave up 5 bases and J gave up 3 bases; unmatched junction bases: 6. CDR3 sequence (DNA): TGTGCCAGCAGTCCGGGACAGGAGCACTACGAGCAGTACTTC. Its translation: CASSPGQEHYEQYF.

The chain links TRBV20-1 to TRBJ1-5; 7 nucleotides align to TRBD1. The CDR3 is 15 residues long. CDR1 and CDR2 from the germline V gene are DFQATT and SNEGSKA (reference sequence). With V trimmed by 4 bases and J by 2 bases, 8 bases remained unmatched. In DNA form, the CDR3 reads TGCAGTGCTACCAGACAGGGCAGGGGCAATCAGCCCCAGCATTTT. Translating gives CSATRQGRGNQPQHF.

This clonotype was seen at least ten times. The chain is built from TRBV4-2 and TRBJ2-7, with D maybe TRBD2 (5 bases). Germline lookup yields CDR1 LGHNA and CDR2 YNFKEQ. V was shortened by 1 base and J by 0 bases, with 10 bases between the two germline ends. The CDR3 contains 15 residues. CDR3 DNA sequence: TGTGCCAGCAGCCAAGCGAGCGGTAGCTCCTACGAGCAGTACTTC. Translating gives CASSQASGSSYEQYF.

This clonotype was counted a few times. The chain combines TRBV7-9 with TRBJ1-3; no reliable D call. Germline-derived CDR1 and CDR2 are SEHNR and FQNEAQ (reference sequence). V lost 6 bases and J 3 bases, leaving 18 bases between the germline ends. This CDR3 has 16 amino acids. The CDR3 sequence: CASRTGLYSGGNTIYF. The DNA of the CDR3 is TGTGCCAGCAGAACCGGACTCTATTCTGGTGGAAACACCATATATTTT.

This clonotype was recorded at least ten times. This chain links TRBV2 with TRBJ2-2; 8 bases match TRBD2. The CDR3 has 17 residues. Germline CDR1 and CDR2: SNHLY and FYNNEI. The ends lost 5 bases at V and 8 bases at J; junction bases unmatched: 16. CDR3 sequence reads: CASSPTVLAGAPGELFF. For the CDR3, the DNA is TGTGCCAGCAGTCCCACGGTCCTAGCGGGCGCGCCGGGGGAGCTGTTTTTT.

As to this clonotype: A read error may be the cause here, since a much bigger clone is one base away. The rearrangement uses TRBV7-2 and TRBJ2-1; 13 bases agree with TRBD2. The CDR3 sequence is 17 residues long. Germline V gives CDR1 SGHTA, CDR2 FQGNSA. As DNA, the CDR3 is TGTGCCAGCAGCTTTGGACTAGCGGGAGATCGGTACAATGAGCAGTCCTTC. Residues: CASSFGLAGDRYNEQSF. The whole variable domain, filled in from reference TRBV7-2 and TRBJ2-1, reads GAGVSQSPSNKVTEKGKDVELRCDPISGHTALYWYRQSLGQGLEFLIYFQGNSAPDKSGLPSDRFSAERTGGSVSTLTIQRTQQEDSAVYLCASSFGLAGDRYNEQSFGPGTRLTVL.

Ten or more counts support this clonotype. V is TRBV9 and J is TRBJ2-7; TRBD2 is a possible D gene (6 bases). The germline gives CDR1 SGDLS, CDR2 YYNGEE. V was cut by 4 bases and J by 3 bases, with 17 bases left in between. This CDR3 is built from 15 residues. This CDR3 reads CASSPPHRENYEQYF. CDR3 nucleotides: TGTGCCAGCAGCCCCCCCCACCGGGAGAACTACGAGCAGTACTTC.

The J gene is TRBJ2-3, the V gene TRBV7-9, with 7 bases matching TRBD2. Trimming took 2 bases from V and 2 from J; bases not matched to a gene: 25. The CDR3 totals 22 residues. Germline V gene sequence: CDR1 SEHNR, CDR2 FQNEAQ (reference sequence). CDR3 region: CASSLSWGGREAALLNTDTQYF. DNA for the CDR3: TGTGCCAGCAGCTTATCGTGGGGGGGGAGAGAGGCCGCACTCTTGAACACAGATACGCAGTATTTT.

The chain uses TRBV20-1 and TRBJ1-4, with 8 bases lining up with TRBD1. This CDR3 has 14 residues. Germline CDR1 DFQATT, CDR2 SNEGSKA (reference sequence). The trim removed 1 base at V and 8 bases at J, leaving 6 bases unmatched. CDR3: CSARGTGGGEKLFF. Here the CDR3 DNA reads TGCAGTGCTAGAGGTACAGGGGGAGGAGAAAAACTGTTTTTT.

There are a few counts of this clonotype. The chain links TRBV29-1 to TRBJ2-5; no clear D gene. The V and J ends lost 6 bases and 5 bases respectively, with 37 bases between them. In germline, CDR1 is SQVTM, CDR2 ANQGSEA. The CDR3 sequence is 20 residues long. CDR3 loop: CSVGQSYDTHLRVSWETQYF. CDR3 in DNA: TGCAGCGTAGGCCAGAGCTACGACACACACTTACGGGTCTCATGGGAGACCCAGTACTTC. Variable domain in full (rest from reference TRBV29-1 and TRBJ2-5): SAVISQKPSRDICQRGTSLTIQCQVDSQVTMMFWYRQQPGQSLTLIATANQGSEATYESGFVIDKFPISRPNLTFSTLTVSNMSPEDSSIYLCSVGQSYDTHLRVSWETQYFGPGTRLLVL.

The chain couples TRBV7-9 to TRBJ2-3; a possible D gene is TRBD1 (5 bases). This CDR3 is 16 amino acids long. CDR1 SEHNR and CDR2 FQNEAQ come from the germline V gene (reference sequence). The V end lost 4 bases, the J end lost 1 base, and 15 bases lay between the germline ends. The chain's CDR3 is CASSSLGPRGTDTQYF. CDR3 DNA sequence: TGTGCCAGCAGCTCCCTTGGGCCCAGGGGCACAGATACGCAGTATTTT.

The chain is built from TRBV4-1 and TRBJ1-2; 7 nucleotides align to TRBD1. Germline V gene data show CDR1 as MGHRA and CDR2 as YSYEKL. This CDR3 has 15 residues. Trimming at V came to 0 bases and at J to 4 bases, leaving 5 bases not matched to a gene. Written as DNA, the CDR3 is TGCGCCAGCAGCCAAGATCCTGGGACAGTCTATGGCTACACCTTC. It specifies CASSQDPGTVYGYTF.

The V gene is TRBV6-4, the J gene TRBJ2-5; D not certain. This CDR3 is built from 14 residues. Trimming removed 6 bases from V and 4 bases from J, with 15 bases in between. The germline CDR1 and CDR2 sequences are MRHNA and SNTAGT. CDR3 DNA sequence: TGTGCCAGCAGCCTGGTATGGGCATCAGAGACCCAGTACTTC. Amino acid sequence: CASSLVWASETQYF.

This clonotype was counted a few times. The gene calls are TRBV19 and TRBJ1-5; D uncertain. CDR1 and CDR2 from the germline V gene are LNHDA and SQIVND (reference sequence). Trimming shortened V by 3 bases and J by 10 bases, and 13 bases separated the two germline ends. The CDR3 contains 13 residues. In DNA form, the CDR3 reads TGTGCCAGTAGTATGGGTGTGGCGGCTCCCCAGCATTTT. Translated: CASSMGVAAPQHF.

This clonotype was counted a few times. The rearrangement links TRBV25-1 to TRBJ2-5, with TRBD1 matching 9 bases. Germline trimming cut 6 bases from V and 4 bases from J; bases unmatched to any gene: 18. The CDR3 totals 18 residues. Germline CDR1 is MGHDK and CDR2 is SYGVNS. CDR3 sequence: CASRPPPGQGFTGETQYF. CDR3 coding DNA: TGTGCCAGCAGGCCCCCCCCGGGACAGGGTTTTACGGGAGAGACCCAGTACTTC.

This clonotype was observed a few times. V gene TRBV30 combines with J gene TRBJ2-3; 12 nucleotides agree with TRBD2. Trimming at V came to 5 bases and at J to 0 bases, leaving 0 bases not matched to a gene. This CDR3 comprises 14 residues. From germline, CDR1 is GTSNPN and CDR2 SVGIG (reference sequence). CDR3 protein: CAWGTSGSTDTQYF. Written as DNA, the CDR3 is TGTGCCTGGGGGACTAGCGGGAGCACAGATACGCAGTATTTT.

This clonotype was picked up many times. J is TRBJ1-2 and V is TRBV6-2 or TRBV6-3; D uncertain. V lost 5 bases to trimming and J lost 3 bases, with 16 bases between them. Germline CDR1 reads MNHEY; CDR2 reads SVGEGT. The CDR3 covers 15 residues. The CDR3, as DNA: TGTGCCAGCAGTATTATTTCCGCAGCGGACTATGGCTACACCTTC. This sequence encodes CASSIISAADYGYTF.

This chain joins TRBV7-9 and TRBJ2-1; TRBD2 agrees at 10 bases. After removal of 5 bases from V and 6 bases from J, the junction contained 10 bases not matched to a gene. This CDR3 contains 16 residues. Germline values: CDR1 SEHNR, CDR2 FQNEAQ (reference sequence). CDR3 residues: CASSPVRLAGLNEQFF. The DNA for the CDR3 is TGTGCCAGCAGCCCAGTCCGACTAGCGGGCCTCAATGAGCAGTTCTTC.